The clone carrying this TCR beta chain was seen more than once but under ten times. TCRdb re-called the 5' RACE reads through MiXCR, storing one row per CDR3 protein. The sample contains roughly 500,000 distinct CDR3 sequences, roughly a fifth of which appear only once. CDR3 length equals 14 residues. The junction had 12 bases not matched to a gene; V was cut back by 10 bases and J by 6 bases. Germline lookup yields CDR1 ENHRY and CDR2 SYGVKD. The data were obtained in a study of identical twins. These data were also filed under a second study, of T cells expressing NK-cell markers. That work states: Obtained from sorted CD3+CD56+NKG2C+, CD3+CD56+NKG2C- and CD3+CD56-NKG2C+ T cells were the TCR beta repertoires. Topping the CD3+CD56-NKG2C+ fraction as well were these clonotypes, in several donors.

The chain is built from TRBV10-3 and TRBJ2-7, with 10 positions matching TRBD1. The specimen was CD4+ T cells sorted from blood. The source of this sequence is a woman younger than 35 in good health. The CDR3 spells CATQTGTGVSEQYF. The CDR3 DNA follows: TGTGCCACCCAAACCGGGACAGGGGTCTCCGAGCAGTACTTC.